The present T cell receptor beta chain was sequenced within a study of blood T cell repertoires in COVID-19 (dated by TCRdb to 2018 to 2020). In the study overall: Samples covering the acute and convalescent phases of COVID-19 were provided by collaborators in the United States, Italy and Spain. The prospective study material was composed of cDNA or gDNA derived from T cells, B-cell-depleted T cells, or PBMCs. The dataset comprised deeply sampled blood TCRbeta repertoires from subjects exposed to, actively infected with, or recovered from COVID-19. The repertoires were made available in a free public database intended to serve as a resource for research on the immune response to SARS-CoV-2. Samples were obtained from the ongoing ImmuneRACE study (first 160 participants) and from about 1,300 subjects provided by 6 global collaborators. Nearly every sample came with metadata listing a de-identified subject ID, COVID-19 status, age in years and sex. HLA class I and class II types, where available, came from metadata supplied by the sample provider rather than from assay-based typing.

According to the germline V gene, CDR1 reads MDHEN and CDR2 reads SYDVKM. From its cysteine to its phenylalanine, the CDR3 spans 13 amino acids. Only the CDR3 part of the read is kept: 39 bases, read in frame from the first base. Relative to germline, V is 6 bases shorter and J is 7 bases shorter, with 12 bases between their ends. Details on this clone: Which antigen it targets is not known. No base qualities exist here, and no much larger clone lies one base off it.

TCRbeta CDR3 regions were amplified from genomic DNA by means of the immunoSEQ Assay, a bias-controlled multiplex PCR. Concerning the study's data processing: Within the assay, amplification of reference gene primers was used to estimate how many nucleated cells each sample contained. Sequence reads were collapsed and filtered to measure the absolute abundance of every unique TCRbeta CDR3 rearrangement. For each sample, productive Simpson clonality was calculated as the square root of Simpson's diversity index across productive rearrangements. This is the immuneACCESS table as TCRdb keeps it, with only in-frame sequences that have V and J called. A part of the clones is gone; compared with another copy, unresolved V genes explain less than half, and the rest is unexplained. V and J calls and clone size are given by that table; D and trimming were obtained from the DNA. A total of roughly 80,000 clones appear in this sample, about four fifths of them only once. Of the sample, 44% falls within the top ten clones.

Collaborating institutions collected whole blood in K2EDTA tubes following their own protocols. Collaborator samples were shipped for TCRbeta analysis as frozen whole blood, isolated PBMCs, or DNA extracted from either sample type. General findings and caveats noted by the study authors: How much clinical and demographic metadata was included differed by source and by participant, and the metadata was provided uncurated.

Sequenced: peripheral blood. The receptor was isolated from a man older than 75 with acute or convalescent COVID-19. The chain joins TRBV28 to TRBJ1-4; no confident D gene assignment can be made. The DNA sequence is TGTGCCAGCAGCCAACCTGGAGGTGAAAAACTGTTTTTT. Its product reads: CASSQPGGEKLFF.